This TCR beta chain appears in the sequencing data of a study of blood T cell repertoires in COVID-19. In the study overall: The United States, Italy and Spain were the sources of the acute and convalescent COVID-19 samples. The analysed material was cDNA or gDNA that came from T cells, B-cell-depleted T cells, or PBMCs.

CDR3 length equals 16 residues. The trim removed 1 base at V and 0 bases at J, leaving 6 bases unmatched. The germline V gene has CDR1 SQVTM and CDR2 ANQGSEA. Per the original methods: By means of reference gene primer amplification, nucleated cell counts were estimated. TCRdb's copy holds only in-frame clones and misses some; the assay was immunoSEQ multiplex PCR. That table supplies the V and J calls and clone size; D and trimming were determined from the DNA. The data show about 160,000 clones, approximately 82% seen once. The sequenced material came from peripheral blood. The rearrangement links TRBV29-1 to TRBJ1-2; 9 bases map to TRBD1. This TCR was recovered from a woman aged 80 or over with active or convalescent COVID-19. The CDR3 here is CSVEGGTGRSNYGYTF. The CDR3 DNA reads as TGCAGCGTTGAAGGTGGGACAGGGCGGTCTAACTATGGCTACACCTTC.